The present entry profiles one TCR beta chain with its context. This CDR3 is built from 15 residues. The germline V gene has CDR1 SNHLY and CDR2 FYNNEI. The trim removed 6 bases at V and 6 bases at J, leaving 5 bases unmatched. Every subset's genomic DNA went evenly onto several immunoSEQ plates. TCRdb's copy holds only in-frame clones and misses some; the assay was immunoSEQ multiplex PCR. The sample lists about 480,000 clones, about four fifths occurring once. The study drew its donors from healthy HIV-negative adults without recent acute infections or vaccinations. Genomic DNA from unsorted samples was obtained from 80 million to 100 million PBMCs (per sample). The source of the sample is a study of shared clonotypes between healthy human individuals.

This chain uses TRBV2 with TRBJ2-2, with 12 bases lining up with TRBD2. The source material was PBMCs. This sequence originates from a middle-aged woman in good health. Some clones in this sample may be carry-over from other donors' samples. CDR3 residues: CASRKLAGGAGELFF. CDR3 in DNA: TGTGCCAGCAGGAAACTAGCGGGAGGAGCCGGGGAGCTGTTTTTT.